This record concerns one T cell receptor (beta chain) sequence. The antigen this receptor binds is unknown. No quality values exist for individual bases; no much larger clone is one base distant. The CDR3 regions of human TCRbeta chains were analyzed by immunosequencing. The authors processed their data as follows. TCRs in the repertoires were compared against a reference library of SARS-CoV-2-specific TCRs that had been generated with the MIRA antigen-specificity platform. Breadth was defined as the fraction of unique TCRs that were SARS-CoV-2-associated. Depth was defined as the fraction of total T cells that were SARS-CoV-2-associated. Using the MIRA data, each spike-specific TCR was assigned both to the spike region to which the TCR was reactive and to a CD4 or CD8 class. Log10-transformed breadth and depth values were compared by one-way ANOVA with Sidak's multiple comparisons tests. Imported from immuneACCESS, the table was reduced by TCRdb to in-frame sequences with V and J called. These copies leave out some clones; in studies compared against another copy, an unresolved V gene accounts for under half, and the cause of the remainder is not known. D and trimming were read from the DNA, whereas the V and J calls and clone size are those reported in that table. The sample records 150,000 to 200,000 clones, 85% to 95% of which are singletons. Under 6% of the sample goes to the ten largest clones.

There are 17 amino acids in the CDR3, from cysteine to phenylalanine inclusive. Only CDR3 DNA remains: 51 bases, in frame from the first base. From the germline V gene, CDR1 is SGHDT and CDR2 is YYEEEE. The germline V and J ends show losses of 0 bases and 0 bases respectively, and no gene match explains 3 bases of the junction. This sample was included in a study of T cell responses to AZD1222 COVID-19 vaccine (dated by TCRdb to the early 2020s). As for the study more broadly: A total of just over 230 trial participants underwent TCR sequencing, of whom some 200 had received two doses of AZD1222 and 26 had received two doses of the MenACWY control vaccine. Trial participants were enrolled into age subgroups of 18-55, 56-69 and 70-plus years, which contained about 150, 27 and 61 TCR-sequenced participants, respectively.

General conclusions and limits of the study: Conclusions about previously exposed vaccinees are limited, since just 5 or 6 AZD1222 recipients were seropositive for SARS-CoV-2 at baseline. The 56-69-year group was small, and its depth increase did not reach significance, likely because of low power. Nearly half of unique spike-specific TCRs reportedly recognized epitopes outside regions mutated in the B.1.351 and B.1.1.7 variants. Because no samples from the day 14 peak response were available, repertoires could be characterized only after the peak T cell response. The vaccine-associated CD4 TCRs covered the entire spike protein, and the dominant responses fell in regions 160-218 and 743-854. A significant rise in spike-specific TCR breadth and depth was observed after two AZD1222 doses relative to day 0 and relative to MenACWY recipients. Participants were mostly white British and included more females than males, and it was suggested by the authors that clonal diversity may have been underestimated.

This specimen's time point label, interpreted: about 28 days (+/-7) after the second vaccine dose. AZD1222 recipients whose second dose came at about 4 weeks and those whose second dose came at about 12 weeks were combined into one group, since spike-specific TCR depth and breadth did not differ between the two schedules. Samples from vaccinated people were obtained from the UK trials COV001 and COV002, which included a single-blind randomized controlled phase 2/3 trial of AZD1222 (ChAdOx1 nCoV-19) in healthy adults. For TCRbeta chain sequencing, PBMC samples were collected from trial participants at day 0 and at day 28 after the second dose.

Recombination connected TRBV5-6 to TRBJ2-6; 7 of the junction bases match TRBD1. This clonotype originated in an adult who received the AZD1222 COVID-19 vaccine. The sample here was peripheral blood, taken 28 days after the second AZD1222 dose. The CDR3 amino acid sequence is: CASSLVWDSSGANVLTF. The base sequence is TGTGCCAGCAGCTTGGTGTGGGACAGCTCTGGGGCCAACGTCCTGACTTTC.